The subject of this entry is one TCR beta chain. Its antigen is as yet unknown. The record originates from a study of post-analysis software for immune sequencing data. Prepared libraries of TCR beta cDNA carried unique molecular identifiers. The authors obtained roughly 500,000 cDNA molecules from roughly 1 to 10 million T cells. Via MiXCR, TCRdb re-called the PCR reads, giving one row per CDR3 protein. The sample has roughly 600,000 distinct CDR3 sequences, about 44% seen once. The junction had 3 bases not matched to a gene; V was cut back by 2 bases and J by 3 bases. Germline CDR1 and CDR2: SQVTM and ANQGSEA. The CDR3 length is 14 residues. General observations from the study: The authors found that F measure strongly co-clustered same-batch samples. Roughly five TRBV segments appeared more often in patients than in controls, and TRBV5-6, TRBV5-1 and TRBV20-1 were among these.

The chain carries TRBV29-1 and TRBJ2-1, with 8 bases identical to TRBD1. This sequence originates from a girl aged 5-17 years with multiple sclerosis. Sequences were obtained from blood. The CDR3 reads CSVESRGLYNEQFF. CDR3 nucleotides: TGCAGCGTTGAATCCAGGGGGCTCTACAATGAGCAGTTCTTC.